These 29 T cell receptor beta chains came from one sample sequenced in a study of graft-versus-host responses after intestinal transplantation. TCRdb's copy holds only in-frame clones and misses some; the assay was immunoSEQ multiplex PCR. The table has 96,000 or so clones, approximately 90% seen once. Their antigen targets remain unknown. Here the sequenced sample was unstimulated CD4+ T cells sorted from spleen or lymph node cells, taken before intestinal transplant. These TCRs come from a human donor who received an intestinal transplant.

The CDR3 coding sequence is TGCGCCAGCAGCCCGGAGGGAGGGAAGACTGAAGCGACTGATAAAACCTACTATGGCTACACCTTC. Its protein product is CASSPEGGKTEATDKTYYGYTF. The J gene is TRBJ1-2, the V gene TRBV5-1; D not certain. Germline values: CDR1 SGHRS, CDR2 YFSETQ. The CDR3 covers 22 residues. V lost 4 bases and J lost 3, with 37 bases in between.

The chain recombines TRBV18 with TRBJ1-1, with TRBD1 identical over 7 bases. This CDR3 region has 14 residues. Germline V gives CDR1 KGHSH, CDR2 LQKENI. With V trimmed by 1 base and J by 4 bases, 3 bases remained unmatched. The CDR3 DNA is TGTGCCAGCTCACCACAGACAGGGACCACTGAAGCTTTCTTT. This sequence encodes CASSPQTGTTEAFF.

The rearrangement joins TRBV6-1 to TRBJ1-5; TRBD1 aligns across 9 bases. The CDR3 runs 15 residues. After removal of 4 bases from V and 1 base from J, the junction contained 2 bases not matched to a gene. Germline CDR1 reads MNHNS; CDR2 reads SASEGT. CDR3 DNA sequence: TGTGCCAGCAGTGTCGGACAGGGGAGCAATCAGCCCCAGCATTTT. Protein sequence: CASSVGQGSNQPQHF.

The chain is built from TRBV10-3 and TRBJ2-1; 7 positions agree with TRBD1. V was clipped by 3 bases and J by 0 bases; unmatched bases: 5. From germline, CDR1 is ENHRY and CDR2 SYGVKD. The CDR3 has 16 residues. Written as DNA, the CDR3 is TGTGCCATCAGTGACCCGACAGGGAGCTCCTACAATGAGCAGTTCTTC. Translated: CAISDPTGSSYNEQFF.

V and J are TRBV7-7 and TRBJ2-1, with TRBD2 matching over 14 bases. CDR3 size: 16 residues. CDR1 is SSHAT, CDR2 FNYEAQ, per germline (reference sequence). J lost 6 bases, V lost 5 bases, and 6 bases had no gene match. The chain's CDR3 is CASSQGTSGGSNEQFF. The DNA for the CDR3 is TGTGCCAGCAGCCAAGGGACTAGCGGGGGAAGCAATGAGCAGTTCTTC.

V is TRBV5-1 and J is TRBJ2-7; 7 nucleotides agree with TRBD2. V trimming: 2 bases; J trimming: 0 bases; junction bases outside the gene matches: 5. Germline-derived CDR1 and CDR2 are SGHRS and YFSETQ. The CDR3 contains 15 residues. CDR3 in amino acids: CASSLGGSVSYEQYF. The CDR3 DNA reads as TGCGCCAGCAGCTTAGGCGGGAGCGTCTCCTACGAGCAGTACTTC.

In nucleotides, the CDR3 is TGTGCCAGCAGCTTGGGACTTAAGGACAGGGGAGGAAGCTACGAGCAGTACTTC. This translates into CASSLGLKDRGGSYEQYF. V and J are TRBV5-6 and TRBJ2-7; 9 bases line up with TRBD1. The CDR3 is made up of 18 amino acids. Per germline, CDR1 SGHDT and CDR2 YYEEEE. J lost 3 bases, V lost 0 bases, and 13 bases had no gene match. The entire variable domain, with the rest obtained from reference TRBV5-6 and TRBJ2-7, is as follows: DAGVTQSPTHLIKTRGQQVTLRCSPKSGHDTVSWYQQALGQGPQFIFQYYEEEERQRGNFPDRFSGHQFPNYSSELNVNALLLGDSALYLCASSLGLKDRGGSYEQYFGPGTRLTVT.

This clone came up a few times. The chain uses TRBV4-3 and TRBJ1-3; D is possibly TRBD1 (5 bases). Between the trimmed V and J ends, which lost 3 bases and 0 bases, there was a span of 18 bases. This CDR3 region has 18 residues. CDR1 LGHNA and CDR2 YSLEER come from the germline V gene. CDR3 loop: CASSQKFTGRGSGNTIYF. The CDR3 DNA reads as TGCGCCAGCAGCCAGAAATTTACGGGTAGGGGCTCTGGAAACACCATATATTTT.

The genes are TRBV29-1 and TRBJ2-5, with a tentative D call TRBD2 (6 bases). The germline gives CDR1 SQVTM, CDR2 ANQGSEA. The CDR3 loop spans 12 amino acids. V was trimmed by 4 bases and J by 5 bases, leaving 11 bases between them. The CDR3 DNA sequence: TGCAGCGTTGGCGACCGGGGGGAGACCCAGTACTTC. Encoded protein: CSVGDRGETQYF.

V and J are TRBV5-1 and TRBJ1-2, with D possibly being TRBD1 (5 bases). The germline V and J ends were trimmed by 3 bases and 4 bases, with 10 bases remaining between them. Germline V gene data show CDR1 as SGHRS and CDR2 as YFSETQ. The CDR3 contains 13 residues. CDR3: CASSSEGPYGYTF. The CDR3 DNA sequence: TGCGCCAGCAGCTCGGAGGGGCCCTATGGCTACACCTTC. Full variable domain (missing parts from reference TRBV5-1 and TRBJ1-2): KAGVTQTPRYLIKTRGQQVTLSCSPISGHRSVSWYQQTPGQGLQFLFEYFSETQRNKGNFPGRFSGRQFSNSRSEMNVSTLELGDSALYLCASSSEGPYGYTFGSGTRLTVV.

This sequence joins TRBV28 and TRBJ1-2, with D maybe TRBD1 (5 bases). The V gene's germline CDR1 is MDHEN and CDR2 SYDVKM. This CDR3 comprises 14 residues. V was trimmed by 7 bases and J by 3 bases, leaving 15 bases between them. This CDR3 is CASTLHRQDYGYTF. The CDR3 nucleotides read TGTGCCAGCACCCTCCACAGGCAGGACTATGGCTACACCTTC.

The chain carries TRBV4-1 and TRBJ2-5; 12 positions match TRBD2. V shed 1 base, J shed 5 bases, and the junction held 11 bases outside the gene matches. This CDR3 has 18 residues. CDR1 is MGHRA, CDR2 YSYEKL, per germline. CDR3: CASSQGRLAGGFEETQYF. In nucleotides, the CDR3 is TGCGCCAGCAGCCAAGGGAGGCTAGCGGGAGGGTTTGAGGAGACCCAGTACTTC.

This chain links TRBV4-2 with TRBJ2-3; 9 positions match TRBD2. Germline values: CDR1 LGHNA, CDR2 YNFKEQ. This CDR3 contains 16 residues. V gave up 0 bases and J gave up 2 bases; unmatched junction bases: 3. The CDR3 spells CASSQDLAGTTDTQYF. CDR3 nucleotide sequence: TGTGCCAGCAGCCAAGATCTAGCGGGGACCACAGATACGCAGTATTTT.

The chain joins TRBV6-5 to TRBJ1-2; 7 bases are a match to TRBD1. This CDR3 contains 13 residues. J lost 4 bases, V lost 7 bases, and 6 bases had no gene match. Per germline, CDR1 MNHEY and CDR2 SVGAGI. CDR3 residues: CASMGQGGYGYTF. CDR3 coding DNA: TGTGCCAGCATGGGCCAGGGGGGCTATGGCTACACCTTC.

This clone was seen more than once but under ten times. The chain uses TRBV5-6 and TRBJ1-4, with 8 bases identical to TRBD1. CDR1 and CDR2 from the germline V gene are SGHDT and YYEEEE. The CDR3 totals 15 residues. V shed 1 base and J 8 bases; nucleotides not matched to a gene: 7. CDR3 nucleotide sequence: TGTGCCAGCAGCTTGTTCCAGGGGGCGGGGGAAAAACTGTTTTTT. Amino acid sequence: CASSLFQGAGEKLFF.

This clone occurred once. The chain combines TRBV19 with TRBJ1-2, with 8 bases lining up with TRBD1. Germline V gene lookup returns CDR1 LNHDA and CDR2 SQIVND (reference sequence). The length of the CDR3 is 15 residues. The junction had 8 bases not matched to a gene; V was cut back by 4 bases and J by 4 bases. The CDR3 nucleotides are TGTGCCAGTAGTACTCCTGGGACAGGAATCTATGGCTACACCTTC. Amino acid sequence: CASSTPGTGIYGYTF.

The chain combines TRBV5-4 with TRBJ2-3, with D possibly TRBD1 on 6 matching bases. Trimming stripped 0 bases from V and 6 bases from J, with 8 bases between. The CDR3 runs to 13 residues. CDR1 is SGHNT and CDR2 is YYREEE in the germline V gene (reference sequence). The CDR3 sequence: CASSLAGVDTQYF. CDR3 DNA: TGTGCCAGCAGCTTGGCAGGGGTGGATACGCAGTATTTT.

The genes are TRBV9 and TRBJ2-7; TRBD1 agrees at 7 bases. The CDR3 covers 13 residues. Germline V gene sequence: CDR1 SGDLS, CDR2 YYNGEE. Trimming took 2 bases from V and 6 from J; bases not matched to a gene: 5. CDR3 bases: TGTGCCAGCAGCGTTCAACAGGGGCTCGAGCAGTACTTC. Translated: CASSVQQGLEQYF.

This chain connects TRBV2 to TRBJ2-2; TRBD2 aligns across 14 bases. Germline lookup yields CDR1 SNHLY and CDR2 FYNNEI. After removal of 6 bases from V and 4 bases from J, the junction contained 16 bases not matched to a gene. The CDR3 covers 20 residues. The CDR3 DNA is TGTGCCAGCAGGAACGCGCCGGGACTAGCGGGAGTAGGAGGCACCGGGGAGCTGTTTTTT. Encoded protein: CASRNAPGLAGVGGTGELFF.

The CDR3 DNA is TGTGCCAGCAGCTCCCTAGCGGGAGGGAGAGAGACCCAGTACTTC. This codes for CASSSLAGGRETQYF. The V and J genes are TRBV7-2 and TRBJ2-5, with 12 bases aligning to TRBD2. Germline V CDR1 and CDR2: SGHTA, FQGNSA. J gave up 4 bases and V 4 bases, and 4 bases lay outside the gene matches. This CDR3 is 15 amino acids long.

The rearrangement uses TRBV19 and TRBJ2-2; a possible D gene is TRBD2 (5 bases). Trimming cost V 8 bases and J 0 bases, with 10 bases left between them. Germline V gene sequence: CDR1 LNHDA, CDR2 SQIVND (reference sequence). This CDR3 has 14 residues. CDR3 DNA: TGTGCCAGTTCCTTCGGGGCGAACACCGGGGAGCTGTTTTTT. It encodes CASSFGANTGELFF.

This rearrangement joins TRBV27 to TRBJ1-1, with D perhaps matching TRBD1 (5 bases). CDR1 is MNHEY, CDR2 SMNVEV, per germline (reference sequence). V was trimmed by 6 bases and J by 5 bases, leaving 7 bases between them. The CDR3 totals 11 residues. CDR3 in DNA: TGTGCCAGCAGATCAGGGACTGAAGCTTTCTTT. Residues: CASRSGTEAFF.

V is TRBV20-1 and J is TRBJ2-7; TRBD1 might be the D (6 bases). CDR1 is DFQATT and CDR2 is SNEGSKA in the germline V gene (reference sequence). The CDR3 covers 11 residues. Trimming removed 3 bases from V and 3 bases from J, with 6 bases in between. The CDR3 is CSARDSYEQYF. The CDR3 DNA sequence: TGCAGTGCTAGGGACAGCTACGAGCAGTACTTC.

The rearrangement joins TRBV7-9 to TRBJ2-7; a weak D match, TRBD2 (5 bases). CDR1 is SEHNR, CDR2 FQNEAQ, per germline (reference sequence). The CDR3 length is 14 residues. V lost 1 base and J 4 bases, leaving 11 bases between the germline ends. In DNA, the CDR3 is TGTGCCAGCAGCTTAGTGGGCAGAGGGTACGAGCAGTACTTC. It is translated as CASSLVGRGYEQYF.

A few counts support this clone. This chain joins TRBV2 and TRBJ1-2; no reliable D call. Trimming pared 9 bases from V and 4 bases from J, leaving 12 bases between. The CDR3 is 12 residues long. Per the germline V gene, CDR1 is SNHLY and CDR2 is FYNNEI. The CDR3 nucleotides are TGTGCCAGACGGAGGCTAGGCTATGGCTACACCTTC. This encodes CARRRLGYGYTF.

The rearrangement links TRBV15 to TRBJ2-7; no clear D gene. Looked up from germline, CDR1 is LNHNV and CDR2 is YYDKDF (reference sequence). The CDR3 is 11 amino acids. V lost 0 bases and J 8 bases, leaving 5 bases between the germline ends. The CDR3 spells CATSREIKQYF. The CDR3 coding sequence is TGTGCCACCAGCAGAGAAATTAAGCAGTACTTC.

This chain connects TRBV6-1 to TRBJ2-6; D gene ambiguous. V was clipped by 6 bases and J by 2 bases, with 8 bases between them. Germline V lookup: CDR1 MNHNS, CDR2 SASEGT. The CDR3 consists of 14 residues. CDR3 sequence: CASRTAAGANVLTF. The CDR3 nucleotides read TGTGCCAGCAGAACCGCGGCTGGGGCCAACGTCCTGACTTTC.

The CDR3 is CASSLVLAGGTGELFF. The CDR3 DNA reads TGCGCCAGCAGCTTGGTACTAGCGGGAGGAACCGGGGAGCTGTTTTTT. V is TRBV5-1 and J is TRBJ2-2; 12 bases map to TRBD2. V shed 0 bases, J shed 5 bases, and the junction held 2 bases outside the gene matches. Per the germline V gene, CDR1 is SGHRS and CDR2 is YFSETQ. This CDR3 region has 16 residues. Drawing the rest from reference TRBV5-1 and TRBJ2-2, the complete variable domain is KAGVTQTPRYLIKTRGQQVTLSCSPISGHRSVSWYQQTPGQGLQFLFEYFSETQRNKGNFPGRFSGRQFSNSRSEMNVSTLELGDSALYLCASSLVLAGGTGELFFGEGSRLTVL.

As for this clone: Other DNA sequences of this sample code for an identical CDR3. This rearrangement joins TRBV19 to TRBJ1-1; tentatively, D is TRBD1 (5 bases). Trimming took 7 bases from V and 5 from J, leaving 11 bases between them. Per the germline V gene, CDR1 is LNHDA and CDR2 is SQIVND (reference sequence). The length of the CDR3 is 12 residues. For the CDR3, the DNA is TGTGCCAGTACTCAGGGTGGGACTGAAGCTTTCTTT. Translated, it gives CASTQGGTEAFF.